The rows below give T cell receptor beta chains drawn from one sample of a study of a mutant IDH1 vaccine in newly diagnosed glioma. Sequencing used immunoSEQ multiplex PCR; TCRdb keeps in-frame clones, though not all of them. The sample lists under 35,000 clones, roughly four fifths occurring once. No antigen is known for these receptors. The sample was PBMCs, taken from a glioma patient whose treatment included an IDH1 peptide vaccine. The receptors stem from a man aged 50-59 years with glioma. Both conserved end residues are part of each CDR3. D genes are given only for firm matches. The size field is filled for only some rows; it gives once, few, many or a size class.

J gene | clone size | D gene | V gene | CDR3 protein | CDR3 DNA
TRBJ1-3 | - | - | TRBV7-8 | CASSPTWRPTHSGNTIYF | TGTGCCAGCAGCCCCACGTGGCGACCGACCCATTCTGGAAACACCATATATTTT
TRBJ2-3 | once | TRBD2 | TRBV11-3 | CASSPGLAGDTQYF | TGTGCCAGCAGCCCCGGACTAGCGGGCGATACGCAGTATTTT
TRBJ2-3 | - | TRBD1 | TRBV9 | CASSGRDRVWSSTDTQYF | TGTGCCAGCAGCGGCCGGGACAGGGTCTGGTCGAGCACAGATACGCAGTATTTT
TRBJ2-5 | - | TRBD1 | TRBV5-7 | CASSSIQGDSQETQYF | TGTGCCAGCAGCTCGATTCAGGGGGATTCACAAGAGACCCAGTACTTC
TRBJ2-3 | - | TRBD2 | TRBV10-3 | CAIRGPGLAGVDTQYF | TGTGCCATCAGAGGACCGGGACTAGCGGGGGTAGATACGCAGTATTTT
TRBJ2-1 | - | - | TRBV2 | CASSYDNEQFF | TGTGCCAGCAGTTACGACAATGAGCAGTTCTTC
TRBJ2-7 | - | - | TRBV20-1 | CSASVFGEQYF | TGCAGTGCGTCTGTATTTGGGGAGCAGTACTTC
TRBJ2-2 | - | - | TRBV13 | CASSPRDFWTGELFF | TGTGCCAGCAGCCCGAGGGATTTTTGGACCGGGGAGCTGTTTTTT
TRBJ2-7 | - | - | TRBV29-1 | CSVGTSSYEQYF | TGCAGCGTGGGGACATCCTCCTACGAGCAGTACTTC
TRBJ1-3 | - | TRBD1 | TRBV5-6 | CASSLFRTGYVSGNTIYF | TGTGCCAGCAGCTTGTTCCGGACAGGGTATGTCTCTGGAAACACCATATATTTT
TRBJ1-5 | - | TRBD1 | TRBV2 | CASSQTGGEGQPQHF | TGTGCCAGCAGTCAGACAGGGGGAGAAGGCCAGCCCCAGCATTTT
TRBJ2-1 | - | - | TRBV21-1 | CASSGKAGGFYNEQFF | TGTGCCAGCAGCGGAAAAGCGGGAGGTTTCTACAATGAGCAGTTCTTC
TRBJ2-1 | - | - | TRBV13 | CASSPLFAGAGYNEQFF | TGTGCCAGCAGCCCGCTTTTTGCGGGGGCCGGGTACAATGAGCAGTTCTTC
TRBJ2-1 | few | TRBD2 | TRBV5-1 | CASSPGGTTDEQFF | TGCGCCAGCAGCCCGGGGGGGACTACAGATGAGCAGTTCTTC
TRBJ2-1 | - | TRBD1 | TRBV5-1 | CASSLQGVDNEQFF | TGCGCCAGCAGCTTACAGGGGGTAGACAATGAGCAGTTCTTC
TRBJ1-1 | - | - | TRBV10-3 | CAISTRGEAFF | TGTGCCATCAGTACAAGGGGCGAAGCTTTCTTT
TRBJ2-7 | - | TRBD2 | TRBV4-1 | CASSQVRSGGEQYF | TGCGCCAGCAGCCAAGTACGTAGCGGGGGGGAGCAGTACTTC
TRBJ2-1 | once | TRBD2 | TRBV27 | CASSSGTSIEQFF | TGTGCCAGCAGTTCCGGGACTAGTATCGAGCAGTTCTTC
TRBJ1-1 | - | - | TRBV19 | CASSKGRNQNTEAFF | TGTGCCAGTAGTAAAGGAAGGAACCAGAACACTGAAGCTTTCTTT
TRBJ1-1 | few | - | TRBV19 | CASSDRLNTEAFF | TGTGCCAGTAGTGACAGATTGAACACTGAAGCTTTCTTT
TRBJ1-1 | few | - | TRBV2 | CASSVAATEAFF | TGTGCCAGCAGTGTGGCAGCGACTGAAGCTTTCTTT
TRBJ2-5 | - | - | TRBV14 | CASSQGWETQYF | TGTGCCAGCAGCCAAGGATGGGAGACCCAGTACTTC
TRBJ1-2 | - | TRBD1 | TRBV7-9 | CASRLGQGTKGGYTF | TGTGCCAGCAGACTCGGACAGGGTACGAAAGGCGGCTACACCTTC
TRBJ2-4 | few | - | TRBV5-1 | CASSSGGQSEVQYF | TGCGCCAGCAGCTCGGGGGGACAGAGCGAGGTTCAGTACTTC
TRBJ2-1 | - | - | TRBV28 | CASKQGSNEQFF | TGTGCCAGCAAACAGGGATCCAATGAGCAGTTCTTC
TRBJ1-1 | - | TRBD1 | TRBV19 | CASSIAGQGTEAFF | TGTGCCAGTAGTATAGCTGGACAGGGGACTGAAGCTTTCTTT
TRBJ2-6 | once | - | TRBV2 | CASSADGSSGANVLTF | TGTGCCAGCAGTGCTGACGGCAGCTCTGGGGCCAACGTCCTGACTTTC
TRBJ2-2 | - | - | TRBV15 | CATSRATVGSGELFF | TGTGCCACCAGCAGGGCTACTGTAGGGAGCGGGGAGCTGTTTTTT
TRBJ1-5 | few | - | TRBV11-2 | CASSSTDNQPQHF | TGTGCCAGCAGCTCGACAGACAATCAGCCCCAGCATTTT
TRBJ1-1 | - | - | TRBV29-1 | CSGWGQTEAFF | TGCAGCGGATGGGGCCAAACTGAAGCTTTCTTT
TRBJ1-6 | - | - | TRBV4-3 | CASSQVGPGALHF | TGCGCCAGCAGCCAAGTTGGACCGGGTGCCCTCCACTTT
TRBJ2-1 | - | - | TRBV9 | CASSGRLEGRGNEQFF | TGTGCCAGCAGCGGGCGGTTAGAAGGAAGGGGCAATGAGCAGTTCTTC
TRBJ2-5 | - | - | TRBV27 | CASSTYRVSKQETQYF | TGTGCCAGCAGCACCTACAGGGTTTCGAAGCAAGAGACCCAGTACTTC
TRBJ2-1 | - | - | TRBV5-1 | CASSLGSISFGNEQFF | TGCGCCAGCAGCTTGGGGAGTATCAGCTTTGGCAATGAGCAGTTCTTC
TRBJ1-1 | medium-sized | - | TRBV7-8 | CASSLGMNTEAFF | TGTGCCAGCAGCTTAGGGATGAACACTGAAGCTTTCTTT
TRBJ2-5 | once | TRBD1 | TRBV28 | CASKARGLGSKETQYF | TGTGCCAGCAAAGCCAGGGGGCTGGGATCGAAGGAGACCCAGTACTTC
TRBJ1-5 | - | - | TRBV19 | CASNLSRGKNQPQHF | TGTGCCAGTAACCTATCGAGGGGTAAAAATCAGCCCCAGCATTTT
TRBJ2-7 | - | TRBD2 | TRBV14 | CASRAGASYEQYF | TGTGCCAGCAGAGCGGGAGCCTCCTACGAGCAGTACTTC
TRBJ2-1 | - | TRBD1 | TRBV5-1 | CASSAGTDYNEQFF | TGCGCCAGCAGCGCCGGGACAGACTACAATGAGCAGTTCTTC
TRBJ2-7 | - | - | TRBV6-1 | CASTSGTTSLEQYF | TGTGCCAGTACATCCGGGACCACCTCTTTGGAGCAGTACTTC
TRBJ1-2 | - | TRBD1 | TRBV15 | CATSRGTGTGDGYTF | TGTGCCACCAGCAGAGGAACCGGGACAGGGGACGGCTACACCTTC
TRBJ1-4 | - | TRBD1 | TRBV4-3 | CASSQSGTGDEKLFF | TGCGCCAGCAGCCAATCCGGGACAGGGGATGAAAAACTGTTTTTT
TRBJ2-3 | - | TRBD1 | TRBV30 | CAWSDDRARDTQYF | TGTGCCTGGAGTGACGACAGGGCGCGGGATACGCAGTATTTT
TRBJ2-7 | - | TRBD1 | TRBV18 | CASSPGGGVSSYEQYF | TGTGCCAGCTCCCCAGGGGGTGGGGTAAGCTCCTACGAGCAGTACTTC
TRBJ2-3 | - | TRBD2 | TRBV19 | CASGEGLDADTQYF | TGTGCCAGTGGCGAGGGACTAGACGCAGATACGCAGTATTTT
TRBJ2-2 | few | - | TRBV6-5 | CASSYGRPGELFF | TGTGCCAGCAGTTACGGTAGACCCGGGGAGCTGTTTTTT
TRBJ1-2 | - | TRBD1 | TRBV6-6 | CASSYSGGTGNYGYTF | TGTGCCAGCAGTTACTCGGGTGGGACAGGGAACTATGGCTACACCTTC
TRBJ2-5 | - | - | TRBV5-1 | CASSPMDQQETQYF | TGCGCCAGCAGCCCCATGGACCAACAAGAGACCCAGTACTTC
TRBJ1-5 | - | - | TRBV19 | CASSIDETRNQPQHF | TGTGCCAGTAGTATAGACGAAACCCGAAATCAGCCCCAGCATTTT
TRBJ2-7 | - | - | TRBV7-9 | CASSSQAREQYF | TGTGCCAGCAGCTCACAGGCTAGGGAGCAGTACTTC